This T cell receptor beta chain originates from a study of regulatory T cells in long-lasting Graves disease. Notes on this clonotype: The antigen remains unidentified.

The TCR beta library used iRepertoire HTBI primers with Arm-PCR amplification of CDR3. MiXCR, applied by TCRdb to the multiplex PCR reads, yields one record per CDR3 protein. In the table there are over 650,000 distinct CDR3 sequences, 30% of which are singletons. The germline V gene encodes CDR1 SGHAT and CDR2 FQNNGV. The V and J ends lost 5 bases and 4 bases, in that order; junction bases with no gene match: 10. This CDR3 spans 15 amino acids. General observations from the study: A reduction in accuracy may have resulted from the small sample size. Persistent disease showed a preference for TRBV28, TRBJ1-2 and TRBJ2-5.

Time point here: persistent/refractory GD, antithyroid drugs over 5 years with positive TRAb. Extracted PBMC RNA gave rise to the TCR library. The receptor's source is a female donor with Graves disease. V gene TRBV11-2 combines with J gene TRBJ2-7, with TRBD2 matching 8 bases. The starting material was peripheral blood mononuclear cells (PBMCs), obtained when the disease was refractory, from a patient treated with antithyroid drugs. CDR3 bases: TGTGCCAGCAGCACAACTAGCGGACCAATTTACGAGCAGTACTTC. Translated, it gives CASSTTSGPIYEQYF.